This is a list of T cell receptor beta chains from one sample in a study of shared clonotypes between healthy human individuals. Libraries were prepared by immunoSEQ multiplex PCR; TCRdb keeps only in-frame clonotypes and omits some of them. The sample records around 650,000 clones, roughly 96% being singletons. Sequencing was done on a sample of naive CD8+ T cells sorted from blood. The receptor set was obtained from a woman aged 25-40 years in good health. The CDR3 runs from the conserved cysteine through the conserved F or W. D genes are given only for firm matches. Where a row states a size, it is once, few, many or the class of an expanded clone; other rows omit it.

cdr3_nt	cdr3_aa	v_call	d_call	j_call	clone_size
TGTGCCAGCAGTCTAACACAGGGGGGATACGGCTACACCTTC	CASSLTQGGYGYTF	TRBV28	TRBD1	TRBJ1-2	NA
TGTGCCAGCAGCTCCCAGGCCGGGGGAGCGGACTCCCCCCTCTACGAGCAGTACTTC	CASSSQAGGADSPLYEQYF	TRBV7-6	NA	TRBJ2-7	few
TGTGCCAGCAGCCCCGGACAGGGAACCGCCTACGAGCAGTACTTC	CASSPGQGTAYEQYF	TRBV5-6	TRBD1	TRBJ2-7	NA
TGTGCCATCAGTGAGTCGGGGACAGGGTTTGTGGAGACCCAGTACTTC	CAISESGTGFVETQYF	TRBV10-3	TRBD1	TRBJ2-5	NA
TGTGCCAGCAGTCCCTACAGGGGAGGTTCACCCCTCCACTTT	CASSPYRGGSPLHF	TRBV27	TRBD1	TRBJ1-6	NA
TGTGCCAGCAGCTTCGATACTAGCGGGAGTCCCGAGCAGTACTTC	CASSFDTSGSPEQYF	TRBV7-9	TRBD2	TRBJ2-7	NA
TGTGCCAGCAGTGAAGACAACAGGGGCTATGAGCAGTTCTTC	CASSEDNRGYEQFF	TRBV2	TRBD1	TRBJ2-1	NA
TGTGCCAGCAGTTTACTAGCGGGAGGGAGCTCCTACGAGCAGTACTTC	CASSLLAGGSSYEQYF	TRBV27	TRBD2	TRBJ2-7	NA
TGTGCCAGCAGCCTGGACGGGGCTGGGGTCAATGAGCAGTTCTTC	CASSLDGAGVNEQFF	TRBV5-6	NA	TRBJ2-1	NA
TGTGCCAGCAGTTTAGTCCCGGCAAACACTGAAGCTTTCTTT	CASSLVPANTEAFF	TRBV28	NA	TRBJ1-1	NA
TGCGCCACAACAACAGACAACACCATATATTTT	CATTTDNTIYF	TRBV5-1	NA	TRBJ1-3	NA
TGTGCCAGCAGCTTGATGACAGACAACAATCAGCCCCAGCATTTT	CASSLMTDNNQPQHF	TRBV5-6	NA	TRBJ1-5	once
TGTGCCAGCAGCGAGGGACAGCCCCCCTACGAGCAGTACTTC	CASSEGQPPYEQYF	TRBV7-9	TRBD1	TRBJ2-7	NA
TGCGCCAGCAGCCACGGCGCCGGGACAGGGACCTACGAGCAGTACTTC	CASSHGAGTGTYEQYF	TRBV5-1	TRBD1	TRBJ2-7	NA
TGTGCCAGCACTAGAAATTCCAAAACAAGAGGGGCTTTCTTT	CASTRNSKTRGAFF	TRBV6-6	NA	TRBJ1-1	NA
TGTGCCAGCAGTTACTCGGACAGGGGGGATCAGCCCCAGCATTTT	CASSYSDRGDQPQHF	TRBV6-5	TRBD1	TRBJ1-5	once
TGTGCCAGCAGCCAGGCACGGGGGTTGGTTACTGAAGCTTTCTTT	CASSQARGLVTEAFF	TRBV4-2	NA	TRBJ1-1	NA
TGTGCCAGCAGCTATGGCTACACCTTC	CASSYGYTF	TRBV5-8	NA	TRBJ1-2	NA
TGTGCCAGCAGTTTCAGCGGGAGGGCCGTCTATGAGCAGTTCTTC	CASSFSGRAVYEQFF	TRBV27	TRBD2	TRBJ2-1	NA
TGTGCCAGCAGCTTTGCGGAGGGGGCAGGGTACGAGCAGTACTTC	CASSFAEGAGYEQYF	TRBV13	NA	TRBJ2-7	NA
TGTGCCAGCAGTTCCCCCCGGGACACCGCAGTTTGGACCCAGTACTTC	CASSSPRDTAVWTQYF	TRBV28	NA	TRBJ2-5	once
TGTGCCAGTAGTACCGGACAGGTCTCTGAAGCTTTCTTT	CASSTGQVSEAFF	TRBV19	TRBD1	TRBJ1-1	NA
TGTGCCAGTAGTATCTCGGGACAGGGCGGCTATGGCTACACCTTC	CASSISGQGGYGYTF	TRBV19	TRBD1	TRBJ1-2	once